The TCR beta chain described here comes from a study of cytomegalovirus exposure and HLA in healthy donors. Findings and caveats of the study: In a later analysis, donors in an Asian-associated ancestry cluster reportedly had fewer N-insertions in productive TCRs than the cohort mean. A few chains tied to CMV proved CMV antigen-specific in vitro. Among TCR beta chains, those listed as cytomegalovirus-associated numbered approximately 150.

The CDR3 is made up of 15 amino acids. V was pared by 0 bases and J by 1 base, with 10 bases between. Germline CDR1 and CDR2: SGHRS and YFSETQ. With respect to this clone: Antigen unknown.

Use of 60 Vbeta and 13 Jbeta primers characterized the PCR. Sequencing was performed with immunoSEQ multiplex PCR; in TCRdb, only in-frame clones are kept and a portion is missing. This table holds about 150,000 clones, roughly 80% found once. This clonotype was sampled from a woman aged 35 to 49 in good health and CMV-seronegative. Sequencing input: PBMCs. The chain uses TRBV5-1 and TRBJ2-5, with D perhaps matching TRBD2 (5 bases). The CDR3: CASSLGYRGQETQYF. As DNA, the CDR3 is TGCGCCAGCAGCTTGGGATACCGGGGCCAAGAGACCCAGTACTTC.